These T cell receptor beta chains were read from a single sample in a study of T cell repertoires in cytomegalovirus infection. TCRdb re-called the reads through MiXCR, storing one row per CDR3 protein. The sample lists some 100,000 distinct CDR3 sequences; 23% were seen once. Sequenced sample: CD8+ T cells from PBMCs. The receptor source for this set is a human donor in good health (CMV status not recorded). Some clones in this sample may be carry-over from other donors' samples. Each CDR3 is given with its conserved first and last residue. The D gene is left open where the match is weak. Some rows have no size entry. The others give once, few or many, or a class for an expanded clone.

clone_size d_call j_call v_call cdr3_aa cdr3_nt
NA NA TRBJ1-2 TRBV28 CASIPPEVNYGYTF TGTGCCAGCATCCCGCCTGAGGTTAACTATGGCTACACCTTC
NA TRBD1 TRBJ2-5 TRBV25-1 CASSHRGSETQYF TGTGCCAGCAGCCACAGGGGTAGCGAGACCCAGTACTTC
NA NA TRBJ2-7 TRBV20-1 CSAMGIRDSYEQYF TGCAGTGCTATGGGAATCAGGGATTCCTACGAGCAGTACTTC
NA TRBD2 TRBJ2-3 TRBV14 CASSQAGLAGGQDTQYF TGTGCCAGCAGCCAAGCGGGACTAGCGGGAGGGCAAGATACGCAGTATTTT
many TRBD1 TRBJ2-7 TRBV7-2 CASSLATGDYEQYF TGTGCCAGCAGCTTAGCAACAGGGGACTACGAGCAGTACTTC
NA TRBD1 TRBJ1-1 TRBV19 CASTVPGQGPRTEAFF TGTGCCAGTACCGTCCCGGGACAGGGTCCGAGAACTGAAGCTTTCTTT
NA TRBD2 TRBJ2-1 TRBV15 CATMRVEGKASGYNEQFF TGTGCCACCATGCGGGTCGAGGGGAAGGCTAGCGGCTACAATGAGCAGTTCTTC
NA TRBD2 TRBJ2-5 TRBV11-2 CASSLVGREETQYF TGTGCCAGCAGCTTAGTCGGGAGGGAAGAGACCCAGTACTTC
NA NA TRBJ1-1 TRBV7-1 CASRPVGTEAFF TGTGCCAGCAGACCGGTGGGCACTGAAGCTTTCTTT
NA NA TRBJ1-5 TRBV15 CATGPRGSNQPQHF TGTGCCACCGGACCACGAGGTAGCAATCAGCCCCAGCATTTT
few NA TRBJ2-1 TRBV20-1 CSTQGGVLDFEQFF TGCAGTACCCAGGGCGGGGTCTTAGATTTTGAGCAGTTCTTC
NA NA TRBJ2-5 TRBV10-1 CASSDPGQQETQYF TGCGCCAGCAGTGACCCGGGGCAGCAAGAGACCCAGTACTTC
many NA TRBJ2-7 TRBV7-9 CASSSVGRGVPHEQYF TGTGCCAGCAGCTCCGTCGGCAGGGGAGTCCCCCACGAGCAGTACTTC
many TRBD1 TRBJ1-1 TRBV28 CASSSSGGWDTEAFF TGTGCCAGCTCTTCCTCAGGGGGCTGGGACACTGAAGCTTTCTTT
NA NA TRBJ2-3 TRBV4-3 CASSRIYRSPTDTQYF TGCGCCAGCAGCCGAATATACCGATCTCCCACAGATACGCAGTATTTT
many TRBD1 TRBJ2-7 TRBV7-6 CASSLVSGQGTTYEQYF TGTGCCAGCAGCTTAGTATCGGGACAGGGGACAACCTACGAGCAGTACTTC
NA TRBD1 TRBJ2-6 TRBV5-1 CASSLEGGTGGARGANVLTF TGCGCCAGCAGCCTAGAAGGCGGGACAGGGGGCGCGCGGGGGGCCAACGTCCTGACTTTC
few NA TRBJ1-2 TRBV3-1 CASSPRAGGSKLGYTF TGTGCCAGCAGCCCCCGCGCCGGGGGATCGAAGTTGGGCTACACCTTC
few TRBD1 TRBJ2-7 TRBV7-6 CASSLPRQGASYEQYF TGTGCCAGCAGCTTACCCCGACAGGGGGCCTCCTACGAGCAGTACTTC
few TRBD1 TRBJ2-1 TRBV5-3 CARGTEGNEQFF TGTGCAAGGGGGACAGAGGGAAATGAGCAGTTCTTC
NA NA TRBJ2-7 TRBV6-2/TRBV6-3 CASSPGLASSYEQYF TGTGCCAGCAGTCCCGGCCTAGCGAGCTCCTACGAGCAGTACTTC
few NA TRBJ1-1 TRBV7-2 CASSFSGALNTEAFF TGTGCCAGCAGCTTCTCCGGGGCCTTGAACACTGAAGCTTTCTTT
NA NA TRBJ1-1 TRBV7-9 CASRSGRDRPDTEAFF TGTGCCAGCAGGTCGGGAAGGGACCGACCGGACACTGAAGCTTTCTTT
many TRBD2 TRBJ2-1 TRBV12-3/TRBV12-4 CASSLAGEYNEQFF TGTGCCAGCAGCCTAGCGGGAGAGTACAATGAGCAGTTCTTC
few NA TRBJ1-1 TRBV6-2/TRBV6-3 CASSYSEGYTEAFF TGTGCCAGCAGTTACTCCGAGGGGTACACTGAAGCTTTCTTT
few NA TRBJ2-3 TRBV7-2 CASSYAGFTDTQYF TGTGCCAGCAGCTACGCAGGGTTCACAGATACGCAGTATTTT
once NA TRBJ1-4 TRBV19 CASSIGAGTNEKLFF TGTGCCAGTAGTATTGGCGCAGGGACGAATGAAAAACTGTTTTTT
NA TRBD1 TRBJ1-4 TRBV7-2 CASSLGQGATNEKLFF TGTGCCAGCAGCCTCGGACAGGGGGCAACTAATGAAAAACTGTTTTTT
few NA TRBJ2-3 TRBV7-3 CASSFNRGTDTQYF TGTGCCAGCAGCTTCAACAGGGGCACAGATACGCAGTATTTT
once TRBD1 TRBJ1-1 TRBV11-2 CASSLQRGQGADTEAFF TGTGCCAGCAGCCTCCAGCGGGGACAGGGGGCGGACACTGAAGCTTTCTTT
many TRBD2 TRBJ2-1 TRBV6-1 CASSSLSTSGGVYNEQFF TGTGCCAGCAGTTCATTATCGACTAGCGGGGGGGTATACAATGAGCAGTTCTTC
NA NA TRBJ1-1 TRBV4-3 CASSQEGQLEAFF TGCGCCAGCAGCCAAGAAGGACAGCTTGAAGCTTTCTTT
few NA TRBJ1-4 TRBV12-5 CASGFAGADEKLFF TGTGCTAGTGGTTTCGCGGGGGCGGATGAAAAACTGTTTTTT
NA NA TRBJ2-1 TRBV5-6 CASSRGGGNEQFF TGTGCCAGCAGTAGGGGGGGGGGCAATGAGCAGTTCTTC
NA NA TRBJ2-7 TRBV27 CASSYTGEAYEQYF TGTGCCAGCAGCTATACAGGGGAGGCCTACGAGCAGTACTTC
NA TRBD2 TRBJ2-7 TRBV10-3 CAISDLAGGGGEQYF TGTGCCATCAGTGATCTAGCGGGGGGTGGAGGCGAGCAGTACTTC
many NA TRBJ2-3 TRBV11-2 CASSLYVTDTQYF TGTGCCAGCAGCCTCTACGTCACAGATACGCAGTATTTT
NA NA TRBJ1-1 TRBV27 CASSPLVLQDPNTKAFF TGTGCCAGCAGTCCCCTTGTACTACAGGACCCAAACACTAAAGCTTTCTTT
NA TRBD1 TRBJ1-4 TRBV7-9 CASSVGTGVLKLFF TGTGCCAGCAGCGTCGGGACAGGGGTTTTGAAACTGTTTTTT
many NA TRBJ1-2 TRBV7-9 CASSLDTRTGYGYTF TGTGCCAGCAGCTTGGACACCCGAACGGGGTATGGCTACACCTTC
few NA TRBJ1-1 TRBV7-9 CASSQLEAFF TGTGCCAGCAGCCAATTAGAAGCTTTCTTT
few TRBD1 TRBJ2-5 TRBV12-3/TRBV12-4 CASSTGTGERETQYF TGTGCCAGCAGCACCGGGACAGGGGAACGAGAGACCCAGTACTTC
NA NA TRBJ1-1 TRBV29-1 CSGDDSGLGNTEAFF TGCAGCGGGGATGATTCGGGGCTCGGGAACACTGAAGCTTTCTTT
NA NA TRBJ1-1 TRBV27 CASRPQGGTEAFF TGTGCCAGCAGGCCACAGGGTGGTACTGAAGCTTTCTTT
few TRBD1 TRBJ1-1 TRBV6-2/TRBV6-3 CASSYRGLQGDPEAFF TGTGCCAGCAGTTACCGAGGGCTACAGGGGGACCCTGAAGCTTTCTTT
many NA TRBJ2-2 TRBV7-9 CASSPGQTGELFF TGTGCCAGCAGCCCCGGACAGACCGGGGAGCTGTTTTTT
NA TRBD2 TRBJ2-1 TRBV7-2 CASSFGRSGGSDPYNEQFF TGTGCCAGCAGCTTCGGGAGGAGCGGGGGGTCCGATCCCTACAATGAGCAGTTCTTC
NA TRBD2 TRBJ2-1 TRBV30 CASNRLAAYNEQFF TGTGCCTCCAACCGACTAGCGGCCTACAATGAGCAGTTCTTC
NA NA TRBJ1-5 TRBV2 CASSERGGRVEDQPQHF TGTGCCAGCAGCGAAAGGGGGGGCAGAGTCGAGGATCAGCCCCAGCATTTT
few TRBD2 TRBJ2-3 TRBV7-6 CASSPRIAGGRGTDTQYF TGTGCCAGCAGCCCTCGGATAGCGGGAGGTCGGGGCACAGATACGCAGTATTTT
NA TRBD2 TRBJ2-7 TRBV5-1 CASSQIAGGSDEQYF TGCGCCAGCAGCCAGATAGCGGGAGGTTCGGACGAGCAGTACTTC